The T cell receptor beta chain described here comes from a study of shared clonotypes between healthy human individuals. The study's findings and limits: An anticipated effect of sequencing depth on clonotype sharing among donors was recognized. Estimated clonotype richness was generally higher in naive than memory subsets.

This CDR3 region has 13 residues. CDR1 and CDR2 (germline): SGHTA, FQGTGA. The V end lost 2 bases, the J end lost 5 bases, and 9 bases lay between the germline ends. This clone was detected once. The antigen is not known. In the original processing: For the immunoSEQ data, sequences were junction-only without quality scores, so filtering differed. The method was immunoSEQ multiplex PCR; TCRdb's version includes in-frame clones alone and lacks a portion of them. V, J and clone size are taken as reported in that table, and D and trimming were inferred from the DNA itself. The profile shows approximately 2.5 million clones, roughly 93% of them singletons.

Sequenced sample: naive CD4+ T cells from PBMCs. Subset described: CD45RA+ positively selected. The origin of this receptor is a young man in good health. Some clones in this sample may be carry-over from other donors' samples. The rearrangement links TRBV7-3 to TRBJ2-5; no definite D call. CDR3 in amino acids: CASSLGPAETQYF. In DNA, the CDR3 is TGTGCCAGCAGCTTAGGTCCTGCGGAGACCCAGTACTTC.